Included here is one TCR beta chain sequence, with context. As yet, its antigen is unknown. This sample was included in a study of siplizumab effects on memory and regulatory T cells. Only in-frame clones appear in the TCRdb table, and some are missing; sequencing was by immunoSEQ multiplex PCR. The sample yields about 100,000 clones, 91% seen once. General study results and limits: Naive T cells seemed more diverse than memory cells; they also seemed major alloresponse contributors. The mean Treg-derived percentage of mappable alloreactive CD4+ clones was approximately 68% with siplizumab compared with approximately 28% in controls. Proliferating Tregs' suppressive function in siplizumab cultures went unconfirmed.

Trimming took 4 bases from V and 4 from J; bases not matched to a gene: 6. The CDR3 runs to 15 residues. Germline CDR1 MNHNS, CDR2 SASEGT. The TCR sequence derives from a human donor in good health. This chain joins TRBV6-1 and TRBJ2-1; TRBD1 aligns across 8 bases. The specimen sequenced was CD4+ T cells sorted from blood. The CDR3: CASSAVRQGYNEQFF. In DNA form, the CDR3 reads TGTGCCAGCAGTGCGGTGAGACAGGGGTACAATGAGCAGTTCTTC.